This T cell receptor (beta chain) emerged from a study of spatial heterogeneity in lung cancer (dated by TCRdb to the late 2010s). About the investigation overall: More beta-chain than alpha-chain transcripts were consistently detected, likely reflecting higher beta-chain transcript abundance. At surgery, both alpha and beta chains were TCR-sequenced in more than 200 tumor regions, 63 to 80 matched nontumor lung samples and a few dozen PBMC samples. In the raw uncorrected reads, each unique combination of TCR and UMI appeared on average more than ten times. TCR repertoire features were related to nonsynonymous mutation counts determined by whole-exome sequencing of tumor tissue. The study quantitatively compared TCR alpha and beta repertoires across multiple tumor regions, matched nontumor lung and blood in non-small cell lung cancer. In tumor regions, TCR transcript counts showed a strong correlation with a T cell transcriptional module score from matched bulk RNA-seq.

A word on this clonotype: Its antigen remains unidentified. No much larger clonotype is one base removed from it; base qualities were not supplied.

To prepare the library, 5' RACE was applied. The sample was run on a NextSeq 500. The TCR library protocol attached a unique molecular identifier to each TCR cDNA molecule to allow correction of PCR and sequencing errors. The original methods were these. TCR identification, UMI-based error correction and CDR3 extraction were all carried out with Decombinator tools. TCRs above a frequency of 2 per 1,000, corresponding to the top 1% of the tumor frequency distribution, were defined as expanded. Expanded tumor TCRs were classed as regional if statistically deemed absent (corrected P<0.05) from at least one tumor region, otherwise ubiquitous. Renyi diversity was computed with the R vegan package after each repertoire had been subsampled 100 times to 5,000 TCRs. CDR3 similarity networks were built from amino acid triplet string-kernel similarity, connecting CDR3s with pairwise similarity above 0.82. The public reads were reanalyzed by TCRdb: fastp trimming at Q25, MiXCR alignment, in-frame beta chains only. Each CDR3 protein gets just one entry, which takes the most common genes and DNA from the rows behind it. The V and J calls here are based on TCRdb, not the publication. This sample has 3,000 to 4,000 distinct CDR3 sequences in its table, and roughly 5.2% of those were observed once. Of the sample, around 15% is held by the ten largest clones.

This specimen's time point label, interpreted: sample taken at primary tumor resection. Samples were obtained from 65 to 90 patients with early-stage, untreated non-small cell lung cancer from the lung TRACERx cohort. TCR sequencing used whole RNA extracted from tumor and nontumor lung tissue, or from cryopreserved PBMC samples, without cell sorting. Only patients with enough RNA available from two or more tumor regions were chosen for TCR sequencing. Before selection, tumor and adjacent nontumor lung specimens were reviewed by a lung pathologist. Reading from cysteine to phenylalanine, the CDR3 counts 16 amino acids. The sequence is cut down to CDR3 DNA, 48 bases in frame from base 1. Trimming takes 2 bases from V and 0 bases from J, and the germline ends sit 11 bases apart. The CDR1 and CDR2 encoded by the germline V gene are SGHAT and FQNNGV. The paper as a whole reports these results and caveats: Confirming at a functional level the hypothesis that regional TCRs recognize regional mutations was considered to require additional single-cell paired TCR alpha and beta sequencing. Counts of ubiquitous and regional expanded TCRs correlated with counts of ubiquitous and regional nonsynonymous mutations, respectively. TCR-seq was estimated to cover only about 7% of tumor T cells for alpha chains and 13% to 15% for beta chains. A correlation was observed between the number of expanded intratumoral alpha and beta TCRs and the tumor nonsynonymous mutation count.

Sequenced material: lung tumor tissue, taken at surgery. The rearranged chain carries TRBV11-2 and TRBJ2-1, with a weak D call of TRBD2 (5 bases match). The receptor's source is a female donor with early-stage non-small cell lung cancer. The CDR3 region has the sequence CASSLWRADSYNEQFF. The nucleotides are TGTGCCAGCAGCTTATGGCGGGCAGACTCCTACAATGAGCAGTTCTTC.